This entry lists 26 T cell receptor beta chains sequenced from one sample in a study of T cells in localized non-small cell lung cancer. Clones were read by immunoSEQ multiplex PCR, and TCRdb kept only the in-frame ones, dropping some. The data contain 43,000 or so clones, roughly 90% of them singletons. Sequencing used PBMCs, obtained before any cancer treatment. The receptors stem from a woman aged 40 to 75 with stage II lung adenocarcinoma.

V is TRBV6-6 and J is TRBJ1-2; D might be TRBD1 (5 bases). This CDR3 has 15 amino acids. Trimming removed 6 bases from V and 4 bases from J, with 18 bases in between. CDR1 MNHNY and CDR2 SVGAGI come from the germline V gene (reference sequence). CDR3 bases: TGTGCCAGCAGCCTACAGGCGGGCAGCGTCTATGGCTACACCTTC. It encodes CASSLQAGSVYGYTF.

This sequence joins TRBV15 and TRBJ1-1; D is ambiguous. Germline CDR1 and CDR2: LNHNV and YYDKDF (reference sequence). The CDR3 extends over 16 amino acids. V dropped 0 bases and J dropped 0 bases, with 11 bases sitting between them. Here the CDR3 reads CATSRDLGFMNTEAFF. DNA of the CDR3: TGTGCCACCAGCAGAGATCTTGGGTTCATGAACACTGAAGCTTTCTTT.

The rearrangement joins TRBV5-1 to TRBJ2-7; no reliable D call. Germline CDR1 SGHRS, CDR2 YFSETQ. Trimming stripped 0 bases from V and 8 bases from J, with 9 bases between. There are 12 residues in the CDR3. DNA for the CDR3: TGCGCCAGCAGCTTGGACACCCTCAAGCAGTACTTC. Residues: CASSLDTLKQYF.

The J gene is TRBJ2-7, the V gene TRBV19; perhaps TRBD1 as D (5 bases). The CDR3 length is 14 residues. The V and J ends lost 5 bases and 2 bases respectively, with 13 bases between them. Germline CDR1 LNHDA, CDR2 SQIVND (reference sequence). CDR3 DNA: TGTGCCAGTAGTGATGACAAGGGGACCTACGAGCAGTACTTC. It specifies CASSDDKGTYEQYF.

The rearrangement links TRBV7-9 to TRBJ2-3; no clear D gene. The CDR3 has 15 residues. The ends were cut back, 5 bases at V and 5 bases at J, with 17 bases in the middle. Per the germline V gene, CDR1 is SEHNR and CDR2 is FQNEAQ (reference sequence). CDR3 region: CASSASRYTGDTQYF. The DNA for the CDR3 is TGTGCCAGCAGCGCCTCGAGATATACCGGAGATACGCAGTATTTT.

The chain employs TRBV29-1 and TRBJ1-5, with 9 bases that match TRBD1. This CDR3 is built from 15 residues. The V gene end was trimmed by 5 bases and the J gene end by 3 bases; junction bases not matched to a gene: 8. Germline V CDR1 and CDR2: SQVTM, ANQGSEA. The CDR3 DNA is TGCAGCGTTCTGGGCACAGGGGGCGTCAATCAGCCCCAGCATTTT. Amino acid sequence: CSVLGTGGVNQPQHF.

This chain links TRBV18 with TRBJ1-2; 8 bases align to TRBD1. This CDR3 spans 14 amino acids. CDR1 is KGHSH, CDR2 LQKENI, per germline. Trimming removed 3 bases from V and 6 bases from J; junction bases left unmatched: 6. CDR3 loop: CASSPSTGGDGYTF. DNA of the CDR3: TGTGCCAGCTCACCGTCCACAGGGGGGGATGGCTACACCTTC. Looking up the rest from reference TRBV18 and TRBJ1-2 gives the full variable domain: NAGVMQNPRHLVRRRGQEARLRCSPMKGHSHVYWYRQLPEEGLKFMVYLQKENIIDESGMPKERFSAEFPKEGPSILRIQQVVRGDSAAYFCASSPSTGGDGYTFGSGTRLTVV.

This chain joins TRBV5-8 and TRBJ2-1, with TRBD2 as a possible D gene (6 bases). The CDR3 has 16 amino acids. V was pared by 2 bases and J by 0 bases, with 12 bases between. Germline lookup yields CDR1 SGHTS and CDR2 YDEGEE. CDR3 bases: TGTGCCAGCAGCTTTAGACAGACTAGCTCCTACAATGAGCAGTTCTTC. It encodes CASSFRQTSSYNEQFF.

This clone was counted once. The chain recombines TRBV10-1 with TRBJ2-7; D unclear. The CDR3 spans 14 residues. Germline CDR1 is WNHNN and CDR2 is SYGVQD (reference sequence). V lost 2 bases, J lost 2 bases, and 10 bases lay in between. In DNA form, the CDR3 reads TGCGCCAGCAGTGAGAGAAGGGTCCCCTACGAGCAGTACTTC. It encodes CASSERRVPYEQYF.

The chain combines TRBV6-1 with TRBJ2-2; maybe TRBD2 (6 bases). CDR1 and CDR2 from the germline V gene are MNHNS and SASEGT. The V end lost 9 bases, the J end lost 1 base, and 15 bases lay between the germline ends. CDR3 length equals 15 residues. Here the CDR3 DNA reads TGTGCCAGTAGGCTGGAGGGGAAGAACACCGGGGAGCTGTTTTTT. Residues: CASRLEGKNTGELFF.

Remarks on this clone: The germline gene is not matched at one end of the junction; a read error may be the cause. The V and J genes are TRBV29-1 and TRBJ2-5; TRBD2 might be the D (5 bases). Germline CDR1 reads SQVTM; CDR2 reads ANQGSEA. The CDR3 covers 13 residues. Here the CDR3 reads CSVEADGEETQYF. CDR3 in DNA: TGCAGCGTGGAAGCGGACGGGGAAGAGACCCAGTACTTC.

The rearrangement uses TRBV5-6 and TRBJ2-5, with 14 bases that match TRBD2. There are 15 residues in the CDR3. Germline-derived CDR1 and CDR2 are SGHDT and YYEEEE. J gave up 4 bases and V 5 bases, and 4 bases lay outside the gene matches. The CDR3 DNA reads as TGTGCCAGCAGGCGACTAGCGGGGGGGCGAGAGACCCAGTACTTC. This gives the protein CASRRLAGGRETQYF.

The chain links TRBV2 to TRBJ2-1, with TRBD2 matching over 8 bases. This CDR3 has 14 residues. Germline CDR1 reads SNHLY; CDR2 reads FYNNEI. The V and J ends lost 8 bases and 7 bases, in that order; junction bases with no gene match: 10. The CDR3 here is CASLRGGVKNEQFF. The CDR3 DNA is TGTGCCAGCCTACGGGGGGGCGTGAAAAATGAGCAGTTCTTC.

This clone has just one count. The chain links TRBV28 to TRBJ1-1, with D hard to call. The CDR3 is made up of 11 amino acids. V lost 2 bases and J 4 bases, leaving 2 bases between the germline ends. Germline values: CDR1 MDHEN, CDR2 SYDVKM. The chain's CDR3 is CASSLPTEAFF. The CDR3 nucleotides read TGTGCCAGCAGTTTACCCACTGAAGCTTTCTTT.

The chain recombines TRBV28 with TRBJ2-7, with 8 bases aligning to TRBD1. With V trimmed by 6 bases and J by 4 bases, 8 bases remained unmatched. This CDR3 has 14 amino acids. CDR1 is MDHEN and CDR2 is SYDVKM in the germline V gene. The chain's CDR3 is CASRIRGRLYEQYF. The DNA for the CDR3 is TGTGCCAGCAGGATCAGGGGGCGGCTATACGAGCAGTACTTC.

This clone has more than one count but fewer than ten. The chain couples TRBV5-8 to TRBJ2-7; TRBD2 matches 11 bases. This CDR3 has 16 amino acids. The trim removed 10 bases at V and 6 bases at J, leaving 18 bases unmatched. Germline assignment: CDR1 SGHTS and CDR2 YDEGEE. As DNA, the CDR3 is TGTGCCGGAACAGGACTAGCGGGTTCCCTCCCCGTCGAGCAGTACTTC. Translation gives CAGTGLAGSLPVEQYF.

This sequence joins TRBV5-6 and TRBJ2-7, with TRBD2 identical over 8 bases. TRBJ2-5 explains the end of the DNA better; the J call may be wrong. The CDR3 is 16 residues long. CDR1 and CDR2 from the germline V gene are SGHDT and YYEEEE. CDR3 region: CASSLAGGEIQETQYF. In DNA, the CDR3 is TGTGCCAGCAGCTTGGCCGGGGGGGAGATACAAGAGACCCAGTACTTC.

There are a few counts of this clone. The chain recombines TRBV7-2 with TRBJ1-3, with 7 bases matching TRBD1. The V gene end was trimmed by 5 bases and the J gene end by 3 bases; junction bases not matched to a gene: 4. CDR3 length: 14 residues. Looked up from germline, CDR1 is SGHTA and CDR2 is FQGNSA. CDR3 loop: CASSVGTVGNTIYF. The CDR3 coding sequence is TGTGCCAGCAGCGTGGGGACAGTTGGAAACACCATATATTTT.

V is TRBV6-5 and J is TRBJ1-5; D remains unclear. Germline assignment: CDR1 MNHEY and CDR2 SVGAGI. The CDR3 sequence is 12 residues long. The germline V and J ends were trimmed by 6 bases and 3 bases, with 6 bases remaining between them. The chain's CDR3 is CASRAPNQPQHF. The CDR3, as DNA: TGTGCCAGCAGGGCACCCAATCAGCCCCAGCATTTT.

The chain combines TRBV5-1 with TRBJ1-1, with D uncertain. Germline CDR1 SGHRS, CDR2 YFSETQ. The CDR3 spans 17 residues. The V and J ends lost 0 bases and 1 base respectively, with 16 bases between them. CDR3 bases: TGCGCCAGCAGCTTGGGACATGGCCAGAGCCAGAACACTGAAGCTTTCTTT. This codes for CASSLGHGQSQNTEAFF.

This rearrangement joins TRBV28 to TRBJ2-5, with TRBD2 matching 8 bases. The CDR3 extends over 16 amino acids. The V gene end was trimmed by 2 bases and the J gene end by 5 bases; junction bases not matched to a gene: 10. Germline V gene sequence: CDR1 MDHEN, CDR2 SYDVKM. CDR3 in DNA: TGTGCCAGCAGTTTAGGGCGCGGGGGGATGACGGAGACCCAGTACTTC. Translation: CASSLGRGGMTETQYF.

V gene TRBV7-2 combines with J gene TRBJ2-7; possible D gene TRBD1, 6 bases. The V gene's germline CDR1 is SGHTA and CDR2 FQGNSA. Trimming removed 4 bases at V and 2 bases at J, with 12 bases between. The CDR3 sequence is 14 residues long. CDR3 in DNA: TGTGCCAGCAGCTGGGGGCGGACAACCTACGAGCAGTACTTC. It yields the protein CASSWGRTTYEQYF.

CDR3 sequence (DNA): TGTGCCAGCATCGCAAGCGGGATTACAGATACGCAGTATTTT. It specifies CASIASGITDTQYF. V usage is TRBV6-5 and J usage is TRBJ2-3, with 7 bases identical to TRBD2. Germline lookup yields CDR1 MNHEY and CDR2 SVGAGI. Unmatched junction bases numbered 7, after V lost 7 bases and J lost 3 bases. The length of the CDR3 is 14 residues.

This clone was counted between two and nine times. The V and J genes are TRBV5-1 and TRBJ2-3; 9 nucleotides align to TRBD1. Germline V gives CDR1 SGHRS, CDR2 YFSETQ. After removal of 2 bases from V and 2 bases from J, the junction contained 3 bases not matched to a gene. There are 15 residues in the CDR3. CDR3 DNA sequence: TGCGCCAGCAGCTTACAGGGGGCGAACACAGATACGCAGTATTTT. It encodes CASSLQGANTDTQYF.

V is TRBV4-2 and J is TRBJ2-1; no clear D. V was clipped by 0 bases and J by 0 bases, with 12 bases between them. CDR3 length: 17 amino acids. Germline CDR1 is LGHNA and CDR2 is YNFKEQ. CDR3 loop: CASSQEARPSSYNEQFF. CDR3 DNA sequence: TGTGCCAGCAGCCAAGAAGCTCGACCAAGCTCCTACAATGAGCAGTTCTTC.

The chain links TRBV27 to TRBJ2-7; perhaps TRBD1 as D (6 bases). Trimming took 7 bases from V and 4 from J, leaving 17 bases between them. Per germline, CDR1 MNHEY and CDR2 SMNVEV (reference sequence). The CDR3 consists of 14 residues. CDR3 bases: TGTGCCAGCATCTCGACAGGTGGGGGATACGAGCAGTACTTC. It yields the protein CASISTGGGYEQYF.